Reported below is one T cell receptor beta chain. Its specificity is unknown. The data were taken from a study of T cell repertoires in ileal Crohn's disease. About the research overall: Patients had a median roughly 8-year disease duration, and less than 40% were active smokers. General observations from the study: Clonal expansions were more frequent in active smokers than non-smokers at surgery. Mucosal expansions were suggested to be mainly CD8 T cells.

The ends were cut back, 0 bases at V and 0 bases at J, with 9 bases in the middle. This CDR3 spans 15 amino acids. Germline loops: CDR1 MNHNS, CDR2 SASEGT. Time point of the sample: proximal margin of the surgical specimen (macroscopically non-inflamed). Eligibility required adulthood, ileal or ileocolonic Crohn's disease and indicated ileocolonic resection. Method: immunoSEQ multiplex PCR; TCRdb's copy keeps in-frame clones and lacks some. Of approximately 2,000 clones in the sample, around 86% were seen once. The J gene is TRBJ2-7, the V gene TRBV6-1, with a possible D match to TRBD2 (7 bases). Input material: ileal tissue. The sequence came from an adult with Crohn's disease. CDR3 coding DNA: TGTGCCAGCAGTGAAGCGGGAGGGGGCTCCTACGAGCAGTACTTC. Translation gives CASSEAGGGSYEQYF.